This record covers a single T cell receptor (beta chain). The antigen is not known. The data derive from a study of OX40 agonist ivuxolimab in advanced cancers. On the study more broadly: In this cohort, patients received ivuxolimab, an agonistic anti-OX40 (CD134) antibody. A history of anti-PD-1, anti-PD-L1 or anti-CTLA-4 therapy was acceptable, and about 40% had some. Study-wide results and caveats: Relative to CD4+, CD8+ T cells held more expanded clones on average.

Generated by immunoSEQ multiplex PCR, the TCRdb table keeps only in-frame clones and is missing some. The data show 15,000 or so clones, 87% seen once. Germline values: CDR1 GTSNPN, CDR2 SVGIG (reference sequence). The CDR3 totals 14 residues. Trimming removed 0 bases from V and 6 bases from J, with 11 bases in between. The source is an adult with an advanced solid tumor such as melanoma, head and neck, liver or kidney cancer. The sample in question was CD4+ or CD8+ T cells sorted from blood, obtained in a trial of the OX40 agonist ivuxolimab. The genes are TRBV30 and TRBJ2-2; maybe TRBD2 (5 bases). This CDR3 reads CAWSVLGDAGELFF. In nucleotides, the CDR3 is TGTGCCTGGAGTGTACTGGGAGATGCCGGGGAGCTGTTTTTT.